These T cell receptor beta chains were read from a single sample in a study of blood T cell repertoires in COVID-19. TCRdb's table, derived via immunoSEQ multiplex PCR, lists solely in-frame clones and lacks some. The data show 150,000 or so clones, with less than 80% seen just once and 4.5% held by the top ten. Sequencing used peripheral blood. The receptor set was obtained from a woman aged 80 or over with active or convalescent COVID-19. CDR3s include the opening cysteine and the closing phenylalanine or tryptophan. D genes are given only for firm matches. Clone size is not always given. Where it is, it says once, few, many or a class for expanded clones.

TRBV28	-	TRBJ1-5	-	TGTGCCAGCAGTTTAAGGGGCGGTAGCAATCAGCCCCAGCATTTT	CASSLRGGSNQPQHF
TRBV19	TRBD1	TRBJ1-5	-	TGTGCCAGTAGGACGACAGGGTTTAATCAGCCCCAGCATTTT	CASRTTGFNQPQHF
TRBV7-2	-	TRBJ2-7	many	TGTGCCAGCAGCTTATCGCGTCCCTACGAGCAGTACTTC	CASSLSRPYEQYF
TRBV14	-	TRBJ1-1	-	TGTGCCAGCAGCCAAGTCGGGAACACTGAAGCTTTCTTT	CASSQVGNTEAFF
TRBV7-2	-	TRBJ2-7	-	TGTGCCAGCAGCCCGGGTCGTTGGGGGGACTCCTACGAGCAGTACTTC	CASSPGRWGDSYEQYF
TRBV2	TRBD2	TRBJ2-3	-	TGTGCCAGCAGTCCGATTACTAGCGGGGGCACAGATACGCAGTATTTT	CASSPITSGGTDTQYF
TRBV19	TRBD1	TRBJ2-5	few	TGTGCCAGTAGTACCCAGGGGGCCCAAGAGACCCAGTACTTC	CASSTQGAQETQYF
TRBV9	-	TRBJ2-7	-	TGTGCCAGCAGCCCCAGCGGGCTAGTAAGCGAGCAGTACTTC	CASSPSGLVSEQYF
TRBV19	-	TRBJ1-5	once	TGTGCCAGTAGTAGGCAGAGCAATCAGCCCCAGCATTTT	CASSRQSNQPQHF
TRBV30	-	TRBJ1-3	-	TGTGCCTCTTACGTAGGGGGATTTCGAATCGGAAACACCATATATTTT	CASYVGGFRIGNTIYF
TRBV18	-	TRBJ2-7	-	TGTGCCAGCTCACCACGAACAGGGAGTACCTACGAGCAGTACTTC	CASSPRTGSTYEQYF
TRBV28	-	TRBJ2-7	-	TGTGCCAGCAGTGCACGGGGTAACTACGAGCAGTACTTC	CASSARGNYEQYF
TRBV29-1	TRBD2	TRBJ2-5	once	TGCAGCGTTAAGGGTGCTAGCGGGGGAGGAGAGACCCAGTACTTC	CSVKGASGGGETQYF
TRBV11-3	-	TRBJ1-5	-	TGTGCCAGCAGCTTACTAATACATTTT	CASSLLIHF
TRBV27	TRBD1	TRBJ2-6	few	TGTGCCAGCAGGGGACAGGGGTTTTCTGGGGCCAACGTCCTGACTTTC	CASRGQGFSGANVLTF
TRBV28	-	TRBJ1-3	-	TGTGCCAGCAGCGGGGGAGGCCTCGGGTCTGGAAACACCATATATTTT	CASSGGGLGSGNTIYF
TRBV29-1	-	TRBJ1-1	many	TGCAGCGCTACCCTCCGGGCCGCATCCGGGGTAACTGAAGCTTTCTTT	CSATLRAASGVTEAFF
TRBV6-2/TRBV6-3	TRBD1	TRBJ1-5	-	TGTGCCAGCAGTTATACACCGGGACAGCCTTATAGCAATCAGCCCCAGCATTTT	CASSYTPGQPYSNQPQHF
TRBV10-2	-	TRBJ2-3	-	TGCGCCAGCAGTGATGTGGGGCGAAGCACAGATACGCAGTATTTT	CASSDVGRSTDTQYF
TRBV28	-	TRBJ1-1	many	TGTGCCAGCAGTTTTCGGGGACTGCTGAACACTGAAGCTTTCTTT	CASSFRGLLNTEAFF
TRBV18	-	TRBJ1-2	few	TGTGCCAGCTCACCCCCCGGCGGAGAGATTAAAGGGGTTTATGGCTACACCTTC	CASSPPGGEIKGVYGYTF
TRBV5-5	-	TRBJ2-7	few	TGTGCCAGCAGCTTAGACTCCTTTCTTCTAGAGCAGTACTTC	CASSLDSFLLEQYF
TRBV19	-	TRBJ1-5	-	TGTGCCAGTGCGGACAGACGCAATCAGCCCCAGCATTTT	CASADRRNQPQHF
TRBV7-8	TRBD1	TRBJ2-4	-	TGTGCCAGCAGCTTAGGGACAGGGTGGCCTTCGTACTTC	CASSLGTGWPSYF
TRBV5-1	-	TRBJ1-5	-	TGCGCCAGCAGCTTGGATGGACAGCTCAATCAGCCCCAGCATTTT	CASSLDGQLNQPQHF
TRBV2	-	TRBJ1-2	-	TGTGCCAGCAGTGAGGAGTCCGGCTACACCTTC	CASSEESGYTF
TRBV16	-	TRBJ2-7	-	TGTGCCAGCAGACGGACAGTTTCTGACGAGCAGTACTTC	CASRRTVSDEQYF
TRBV7-9	-	TRBJ2-1	-	TGTGCCAGCAGGCTCAGCTCCTACAATGAGCAGTTCTTC	CASRLSSYNEQFF
TRBV7-9	TRBD1	TRBJ2-7	-	TGTGCCAGCAGCTTCGGACAGGGGCTCGGAGAGCAGTACTTC	CASSFGQGLGEQYF
TRBV12-3/TRBV12-4	-	TRBJ1-2	-	TGTGCCAGCAGTTTTACAGGGAACTATGGCTACACCTTC	CASSFTGNYGYTF
TRBV5-4	-	TRBJ2-3	-	TGTGCCAGCAGCTTGTTAGCTAGCCGCACAGATACGCAGTATTTT	CASSLLASRTDTQYF
TRBV4-3	-	TRBJ1-5	few	TGCGCCAGCAGCCCAGATAATAGCAATCAGCCCCAGCATTTT	CASSPDNSNQPQHF
TRBV4-2	-	TRBJ2-3	-	TGTGCCAGCAGCCAAGATGAAACTGTGAGCACAGGGTTTATTACGCAGTATTTT	CASSQDETVSTGFITQYF
TRBV5-4	-	TRBJ2-1	-	TGTGCCAGCAGCTTAAGCACAGGGCCGGGCAATGAGCAGTTCTTC	CASSLSTGPGNEQFF
TRBV19	-	TRBJ1-4	-	TGTGCCAGTAGTACACAGGGACCTGAAAAACTGTTTTTT	CASSTQGPEKLFF
TRBV5-8	-	TRBJ2-5	-	TGTGCCAGCAGCTTGGAGCAGGCTCGAGAGACCCAGTACTTC	CASSLEQARETQYF
TRBV3-1/TRBV3-2	TRBD2	TRBJ2-5	-	TGTGCCAGCAGCCCCGGGACTAGCGGGGAGGAGACCCAGTACTTC	CASSPGTSGEETQYF
TRBV19	-	TRBJ2-3	-	TGTGCCAGTAGTCCAGGGGGCACAGATACGCAGTATTTT	CASSPGGTDTQYF
TRBV6-5	-	TRBJ2-1	-	TGTGCCAGCAGCCCCCTTCATGAGCAGTTCTTC	CASSPLHEQFF
TRBV7-2	TRBD2	TRBJ2-7	few	TGTGCCAGCAGCTTACAGCGGGGGGGCTACGAGCAGTACTTC	CASSLQRGGYEQYF